This T cell receptor beta chain was recorded in a study of post-analysis software for immune sequencing data. Germline V gene data show CDR1 as SGHRS and CDR2 as YFSETQ. Trimming took 4 bases from V and 9 from J, leaving 17 bases between them. The CDR3 runs to 14 residues. Of note for this clonotype: The target antigen is unknown.

Sequencing libraries made from TCR beta cDNA carried unique molecular identifiers. Starting from around 0.96 to 9.9 million T cells, the study yielded about 490,000 cDNA molecules. Each CDR3 protein gets one entry after TCRdb re-called the PCR reads with MiXCR. The table has 740,000 or so distinct CDR3 sequences, roughly 58% seen once. General study points: The five TRBV segments detected at higher frequency in patients than in controls included TRBV5-6, TRBV5-1 and TRBV20-1.

The chain recombines TRBV5-1 with TRBJ2-4; D is perhaps TRBD2 (5 bases). The sequence was collected from a girl aged 10-17 years with multiple sclerosis. Sequenced material: blood. CDR3 amino acids: CASSPFGELGIQYF. CDR3 coding DNA: TGCGCCAGCAGCCCTTTTGGGGAGTTGGGCATTCAGTACTTC.